The present T cell receptor (beta chain) was sequenced within a study of lymphopenia after photon versus proton radiotherapy. General observations from the study: Only patients who died were analyzed for survival; proton advantage is unproven. Post-nadir TCR diversity decline inversely tracked overall survival among those who died. Oligoclonal CD8+ Temra expansion after nadir drove photon patients' diversity drop. Under photons, naive T cells and diversity fell while effector/memory populations rose.

As regards this clone: Its antigen is not known.

Sequencing was performed with immunoSEQ multiplex PCR; in TCRdb, only in-frame clones are kept and a portion is missing. The table has about 28,000 clones, around 81% seen once; the top ten hold approximately 31%. Germline V gene sequence: CDR1 MNHNS, CDR2 SASEGT. This CDR3 spans 14 amino acids. Trimming removed 2 bases from V and 6 bases from J; junction bases left unmatched: 4. The sequences come from peripheral blood, collected from a patient treated with photon-based radiotherapy. The source is a man in his fifties or sixties with gastric cancer. The chain couples TRBV6-1 to TRBJ1-5, with 7 bases lining up with TRBD1. The CDR3 protein is CASSERGRGQPQHF. The CDR3 coding sequence is TGTGCCAGCAGTGAAAGGGGGCGAGGTCAGCCCCAGCATTTT.